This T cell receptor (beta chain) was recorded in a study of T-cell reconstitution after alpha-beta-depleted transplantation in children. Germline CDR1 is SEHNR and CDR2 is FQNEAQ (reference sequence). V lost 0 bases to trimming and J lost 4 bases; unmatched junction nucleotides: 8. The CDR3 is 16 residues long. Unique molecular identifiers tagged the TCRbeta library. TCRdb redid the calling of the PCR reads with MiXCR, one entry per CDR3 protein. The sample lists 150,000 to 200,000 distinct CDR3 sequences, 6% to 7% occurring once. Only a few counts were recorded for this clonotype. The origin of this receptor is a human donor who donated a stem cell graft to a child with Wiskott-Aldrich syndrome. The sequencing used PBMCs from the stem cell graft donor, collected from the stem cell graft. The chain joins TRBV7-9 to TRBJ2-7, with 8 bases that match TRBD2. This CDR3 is CASSLAERERGYEQYF. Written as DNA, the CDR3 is TGTGCCAGCAGCTTAGCAGAGCGGGAGAGGGGGTACGAGCAGTACTTC.